A selection of T cell receptor beta chains follows, all from one sample in a study of technical replicates of blood from several donors. The data were produced by immunoSEQ multiplex PCR, yet TCRdb's version contains in-frame clones alone and is incomplete. In the table there are under 90,000 clones, about 96% of which are singletons. The specimen was T cells isolated from PBMCs. Receptors originate from a human donor in good health. Each CDR3 is given with its conserved first and last residue. D genes are given only for firm matches. Clone size is given for some rows only: seen once, a few or many times, or a class if the clone is expanded.

D	J	size	V	CDR3	DNA
TRBD1	TRBJ1-1	once	TRBV30	CAWRTGVNTEAFF	TGTGCCTGGCGGACAGGGGTGAACACTGAAGCTTTCTTT
-	TRBJ2-1	once	TRBV14	CASSQEAGEQFF	TGTGCCAGCAGCCAAGAAGCAGGTGAGCAGTTCTTC
-	TRBJ2-1	-	TRBV28	CASSLETVYNEQFF	TGTGCCAGCAGTTTGGAGACAGTTTACAATGAGCAGTTCTTC
TRBD1	TRBJ2-7	-	TRBV27	CASSLDRANEQYF	TGTGCCAGCAGTTTAGACAGGGCCAACGAGCAGTACTTC
-	TRBJ2-7	once	TRBV6-1	CASRQQVPYEQYF	TGTGCCAGCAGGCAACAGGTTCCCTACGAGCAGTACTTC
TRBD1	TRBJ2-1	once	TRBV11-3	CASSLVDRGEQFF	TGTGCCAGCAGCTTAGTCGACAGGGGAGAGCAGTTCTTC
-	TRBJ2-2	-	TRBV4-1	CASSLTRVTGELFF	TGCGCCAGCAGCCTTACCAGGGTAACCGGGGAGCTGTTTTTT
-	TRBJ1-5	-	TRBV19	CASSMGLSNQPQHF	TGTGCCAGTAGTATGGGCCTTAGCAATCAGCCCCAGCATTTT
TRBD2	TRBJ2-1	-	TRBV5-1	CASRPGLAGAQSYNEQFF	TGCGCCAGCAGGCCGGGACTAGCGGGGGCCCAATCCTACAATGAGCAGTTCTTC
-	TRBJ2-3	-	TRBV5-6	CASSLAHEEGQYF	TGTGCCAGCAGCTTGGCCCACGAGGAAGGGCAGTATTTT
TRBD2	TRBJ2-2	-	TRBV19	CASRGGIIGPGELFF	TGTGCCAGCCGGGGGGGTATTATTGGGCCCGGGGAGCTGTTTTTT
-	TRBJ1-5	-	TRBV30	CAWSITGQGQPQHF	TGTGCCTGGAGTATTACAGGCCAGGGTCAGCCCCAGCATTTT
-	TRBJ2-7	-	TRBV27	CASSLGQDHYEQYF	TGTGCCAGCAGTTTGGGGCAGGACCACTACGAGCAGTACTTC